Listed below are T cell receptor beta chains from one sample, sequenced in a study of T cells in Graves' hyperthyroidism and ophthalmopathy. MiXCR, run by TCRdb on the multiplex PCR reads, gives a single entry per CDR3 protein. The sample contains about 680,000 distinct CDR3 sequences, under 45% of which appear only once. The source material was blood. Every receptor here comes from a woman in her 40s with Graves' hyperthyroidism. Each CDR3 is given with its conserved first and last residue. The D gene is left open where the match is weak. A row's size may be missing; if present it is once, few, many or a size class.

clone_size: many; v_call: TRBV10-3; j_call: TRBJ1-2; d_call: TRBD1; cdr3_nt: TGTGCCATCAGCTCGGGACAGACAGGGGGTGGCTACACCTTC; cdr3_aa: CAISSGQTGGGYTF
clone_size: many; v_call: TRBV11-3; j_call: TRBJ1-1; d_call: -; cdr3_nt: TGTGCCAGCAGCTTAGATGTGGGGGGCACTGAAGCTTTCTTT; cdr3_aa: CASSLDVGGTEAFF
clone_size: -; v_call: TRBV7-2; j_call: TRBJ2-2; d_call: -; cdr3_nt: TGTGCCAGCAGCCTACTGCCCAGGGGAAACGGGGAGCTGTTTTTT; cdr3_aa: CASSLLPRGNGELFF
clone_size: -; v_call: TRBV14; j_call: TRBJ2-2; d_call: -; cdr3_nt: TGTGCCAGCAGCCTTGTTGGGAGTTATGCCGGGGAGCTGTTTTTT; cdr3_aa: CASSLVGSYAGELFF
clone_size: many; v_call: TRBV29-1; j_call: TRBJ1-5; d_call: TRBD1; cdr3_nt: TGCAGCGTTGGCGGGACAGGGGGAGAGCAGCCCCAGCATTTT; cdr3_aa: CSVGGTGGEQPQHF
clone_size: -; v_call: TRBV15; j_call: TRBJ2-7; d_call: -; cdr3_nt: TGTGCCACCAGCCGAAGAGGATTCACAGGGTCATACGAGCAGTACTTC; cdr3_aa: CATSRRGFTGSYEQYF
clone_size: few; v_call: TRBV7-3; j_call: TRBJ1-1; d_call: -; cdr3_nt: TGTGCCAGCAGCCAAGCCCTAGGGGGGAACACTGAAGCTTTCTTT; cdr3_aa: CASSQALGGNTEAFF
clone_size: many; v_call: TRBV6-5; j_call: TRBJ1-1; d_call: -; cdr3_nt: TGTGCCAGCAGCCCGCTCGGCAGCTGGAACACTGAAGCTTTCTTT; cdr3_aa: CASSPLGSWNTEAFF
clone_size: few; v_call: TRBV7-2; j_call: TRBJ1-5; d_call: -; cdr3_nt: TGTGCCAGCAGCCCCGAGGGGCGTTGGGGTCAGCCCCAGCATTTT; cdr3_aa: CASSPEGRWGQPQHF
clone_size: -; v_call: TRBV29-1; j_call: TRBJ1-4; d_call: -; cdr3_nt: TGCAGCGTTGGGGCGAACAGAAAACTGTGTTTT; cdr3_aa: CSVGANRKLCF
clone_size: -; v_call: TRBV4-3; j_call: TRBJ2-7; d_call: TRBD2; cdr3_nt: TGCGCCAGCAGCCATGAAGCGGGAGGGGAAAGGGAGCAGTACTTC; cdr3_aa: CASSHEAGGEREQYF
clone_size: -; v_call: TRBV7-9; j_call: TRBJ2-5; d_call: TRBD1; cdr3_nt: TGTGCCAGCAGCTCCCTGACTCGGGCAGGGGGAGAGACCCAGTACTTC; cdr3_aa: CASSSLTRAGGETQYF
clone_size: -; v_call: TRBV10-1; j_call: TRBJ2-2; d_call: -; cdr3_nt: TGCGCCAGCAGTGAGGGTTCTGGGAACACCGGGGAGCTGTTTTTT; cdr3_aa: CASSEGSGNTGELFF
clone_size: once; v_call: TRBV24-1; j_call: TRBJ2-5; d_call: TRBD2; cdr3_nt: TGTGCCAGCAGTTCCCCTACTAGCGGGGGAGCGGAGACCCAGTACTTC; cdr3_aa: CASSSPTSGGAETQYF
clone_size: many; v_call: TRBV20-1; j_call: TRBJ1-2; d_call: -; cdr3_nt: TGCAGTGCCCCCACCCGAAGGACGGGCTATGACTACACCTTC; cdr3_aa: CSAPTRRTGYDYTF
clone_size: many; v_call: TRBV12-3/TRBV12-4; j_call: TRBJ1-5; d_call: -; cdr3_nt: TGTGCCAGCAGTCGGTCGAAGGGTTCCCAGCCCCAGCATTTT; cdr3_aa: CASSRSKGSQPQHF
clone_size: -; v_call: TRBV30; j_call: TRBJ2-7; d_call: -; cdr3_nt: TGTGCCTGGACTCCGGGGCTAATAGCCTACGAGCAGTACTTC; cdr3_aa: CAWTPGLIAYEQYF
clone_size: many; v_call: TRBV28; j_call: TRBJ1-2; d_call: -; cdr3_nt: TGTGCCAGCAGCCTGGGGGCGGCCTATGGCTACACCTTC; cdr3_aa: CASSLGAAYGYTF
clone_size: many; v_call: TRBV10-3; j_call: TRBJ1-1; d_call: TRBD1; cdr3_nt: TGTGCCTCCCGACAGGGGGACACTGAAGCTTTCTTT; cdr3_aa: CASRQGDTEAFF
clone_size: many; v_call: TRBV5-1; j_call: TRBJ1-1; d_call: -; cdr3_nt: TGCGCCAGCAGCTTAGGGAGAGCTGAAGCTTTCTTT; cdr3_aa: CASSLGRAEAFF
clone_size: few; v_call: TRBV6-5; j_call: TRBJ2-2; d_call: -; cdr3_nt: TGTGCCAGCAGTCTCGGACGGGACGGGGAGCTGTTTTTT; cdr3_aa: CASSLGRDGELFF
clone_size: few; v_call: TRBV20-1; j_call: TRBJ1-5; d_call: -; cdr3_nt: TGCAGTGCTAGAGACCCCCTGACGTCTCGGAATCACCCCCAGCATTTT; cdr3_aa: CSARDPLTSRNHPQHF
clone_size: -; v_call: TRBV13; j_call: TRBJ2-2; d_call: TRBD2; cdr3_nt: TGTGCCAGCAGCGTAGCTTCACTAGCGCCTAACACCGGGGAGCTGTTTTTT; cdr3_aa: CASSVASLAPNTGELFF
clone_size: once; v_call: TRBV29-1; j_call: TRBJ1-2; d_call: TRBD1; cdr3_nt: TGCAGCGTTGCCGGACAGGGCCCCACCTATGGCTACACCTTC; cdr3_aa: CSVAGQGPTYGYTF
clone_size: -; v_call: TRBV19; j_call: TRBJ2-7; d_call: -; cdr3_nt: TGTGCCAGTAGTTTGGCACCGGGCCGAACCTACGAGCAGTACTTC; cdr3_aa: CASSLAPGRTYEQYF
clone_size: -; v_call: TRBV2; j_call: TRBJ1-2; d_call: -; cdr3_nt: TGTGCCAGCAGTAAACGACTAGCGGGGGATGGCTACACCTTC; cdr3_aa: CASSKRLAGDGYTF
clone_size: -; v_call: TRBV7-9; j_call: TRBJ1-4; d_call: -; cdr3_nt: TGTGCCAGCAGGCCACCAGGTGAAAAACTGTTTTTT; cdr3_aa: CASRPPGEKLFF
clone_size: -; v_call: TRBV12-3/TRBV12-4; j_call: TRBJ2-7; d_call: TRBD1; cdr3_nt: TGTGCCAGCAGGGCGACAGGGGGCTCCTACGAGCAGTACTTC; cdr3_aa: CASRATGGSYEQYF
clone_size: many; v_call: TRBV12-3/TRBV12-4; j_call: TRBJ2-5; d_call: TRBD1; cdr3_nt: TGTGCCAGCAGTCGGACAGGGTGGGAGACCCAGTACTTC; cdr3_aa: CASSRTGWETQYF
clone_size: once; v_call: TRBV7-3; j_call: TRBJ1-6; d_call: -; cdr3_nt: TGCGCCAGCAGGTTCTCGGCCATGAGTAATTCACCCCTCCACTTT; cdr3_aa: CASRFSAMSNSPLHF
clone_size: -; v_call: TRBV7-2; j_call: TRBJ1-2; d_call: TRBD1; cdr3_nt: TGCGCCAGCAGCCCCGGACAGGGGAGAAACTATGGCTACACCTTC; cdr3_aa: CASSPGQGRNYGYTF